A selection of T cell receptor beta chains follows, all from one sample in a study of cytomegalovirus exposure and HLA in healthy donors. Sequencing used immunoSEQ multiplex PCR; TCRdb keeps in-frame clones, though not all of them. The table lists tens of thousands of clones, 72% of them singletons. Sequenced material: PBMCs. The source is a man aged 55 to 69 in good health and CMV-seropositive. CDR3s include the opening cysteine and the closing phenylalanine or tryptophan. A D gene is named only where the DNA matches it firmly. Not every row has a clone size; where given, it reads once, few, many or a size class.

TRBD2 | TRBJ2-3 | NA | TRBV9 | CASSVASGIPTDTQYF | TGTGCCAGCAGCGTGGCTAGCGGGATCCCCACAGATACGCAGTATTTT
TRBD2 | TRBJ2-1 | once | TRBV7-7 | CASSRELAGGDNEQFF | TGTGCCAGCAGCCGGGAACTAGCGGGGGGGGACAATGAGCAGTTCTTC
NA | TRBJ2-5 | NA | TRBV4-3 | CASSPEGGGRETQYF | TGCGCCAGCAGCCCCGAGGGGGGGGGCCGAGAGACCCAGTACTTC
NA | TRBJ2-7 | few | TRBV6-6 | CASSTSTGTYEQYF | TGTGCCAGCAGTACGTCCACAGGGACCTACGAGCAGTACTTC
NA | TRBJ2-5 | once | TRBV28 | CASSFNTGGRQETQYF | TGTGCCAGCAGTTTTAACACAGGCGGCCGGCAAGAGACCCAGTACTTC
NA | TRBJ1-1 | few | TRBV6-5 | CASTATTGTKAFF | TGTGCCAGCACCGCTACCACCGGGACAAAAGCTTTCTTT
TRBD2 | TRBJ2-3 | NA | TRBV2 | CASSATSGGADTQYF | TGTGCCAGCAGTGCTACTAGCGGGGGTGCAGATACGCAGTATTTT
TRBD2 | TRBJ2-2 | NA | TRBV5-4 | CASSNGGTSGGSNTGELFF | TGTGCCAGCAGCAATGGAGGGACTAGCGGGGGATCGAACACCGGGGAGCTGTTTTTT
NA | TRBJ2-3 | NA | TRBV4-1 | CASSQAPTSTDTQYF | TGCGCCAGCAGCCAAGCCCCCACTAGCACAGATACGCAGTATTTT
TRBD1 | TRBJ2-3 | NA | TRBV5-1 | CASSFGQGTDTQYF | TGCGCCAGCAGCTTCGGACAGGGAACAGATACGCAGTATTTT
TRBD1 | TRBJ1-1 | NA | TRBV7-3 | CASSPTGVGEAFF | TGTGCCAGCAGCCCTACAGGGGTAGGTGAGGCTTTCTTT
NA | TRBJ1-2 | NA | TRBV27 | CASRLRANYGYTF | TGTGCCAGCAGACTTCGCGCTAACTATGGCTACACCTTC
TRBD2 | TRBJ2-2 | NA | TRBV28 | CASSGLGAGELFF | TGTGCCAGCAGCGGACTAGGGGCCGGGGAGCTGTTTTTT
NA | TRBJ1-6 | NA | TRBV7-2 | CASSLGQKKVPLHF | TGTGCCAGCAGCTTAGGACAGAAGAAAGTACCCCTCCACTTT
NA | TRBJ2-3 | NA | TRBV2 | CASSEEGTDTQYF | TGTGCCAGCAGTGAGGAGGGCACAGATACGCAGTATTTT
TRBD1 | TRBJ1-1 | NA | TRBV5-1 | CASSITGGGENTEAFF | TGCGCCAGCAGCATCACAGGGGGCGGGGAGAACACTGAAGCTTTCTTT
NA | TRBJ1-6 | NA | TRBV7-8 | CASSGGINSPLHF | TGTGCCAGCAGCGGGGGGATTAATTCACCCCTCCACTTT
NA | TRBJ1-6 | once | TRBV7-9 | CASSPWPRGSPLHF | TGTGCCAGCAGCCCCTGGCCCCGTGGTTCACCCCTCCACTTT
NA | TRBJ2-3 | NA | TRBV19 | CASSLSTSKTGDTQYF | TGTGCCAGTAGCCTCTCGACAAGTAAGACCGGCGATACGCAGTATTTT
NA | TRBJ2-7 | NA | TRBV19 | CASSLTGIKNEQYF | TGTGCCAGTAGTCTGACAGGCATAAAGAACGAGCAGTACTTC
TRBD2 | TRBJ2-3 | NA | TRBV28 | CASSLLGVAGGRTDTQYF | TGTGCCAGCAGTTTATTAGGAGTAGCGGGAGGCCGCACAGATACGCAGTATTTT
NA | TRBJ2-7 | NA | TRBV6-1 | CASSSDNYEQYF | TGTGCCAGCAGTTCGGACAATTACGAGCAGTACTTC
NA | TRBJ1-2 | few | TRBV6-1 | CASSEGGYNYGYTF | TGTGCCAGCAGTGAAGGAGGGTATAACTATGGCTACACCTTC
NA | TRBJ2-1 | NA | TRBV14 | CASSQVSAHGEQFF | TGTGCCAGCAGCCAAGTTAGCGCCCACGGTGAGCAGTTCTTC
TRBD1 | TRBJ1-2 | NA | TRBV11-2 | CASSSTTGIRNYGYTF | TGTGCCAGCAGCTCCACGACAGGGATCAGGAACTATGGCTACACCTTC
NA | TRBJ1-1 | NA | TRBV14 | CASSQGAGERAFF | TGTGCCAGCAGCCAAGGGGCGGGGGAAAGAGCTTTCTTT
NA | TRBJ1-3 | few | TRBV7-2 | CASSPGRDWPIYF | TGTGCCAGCAGCCCCGGGAGGGATTGGCCCATATATTTT
TRBD1 | TRBJ2-5 | NA | TRBV25-1 | CASSEYRGPGETQYF | TGTGCCAGCAGTGAATACAGGGGGCCCGGAGAGACCCAGTACTTC